The TCR beta chain under discussion was sequenced for a study of T cells after yellow fever vaccination. In the study overall: Preparing low-cell-number fractions relied on SMART-Seq v4 Ultra Low Input.

CDR3 length: 15 residues. V gave up 1 base and J gave up 9 bases, with 13 bases separating them. A remark on this clonotype: Its antigen is currently unknown. A much more abundant neighbour one base away suggests this may be a read error.

Findings of the study overall: The study noted that FACS-sorted repertoires could contain abundant clonotypes contaminating from the bulk population.

TCR cDNA, made by 5'RACE template switching, carried an added universal primer site and UMIs. A single record per CDR3 protein comes from TCRdb applying MiXCR to the 5' RACE reads. The sample lists about 150,000 distinct CDR3 sequences; roughly 6.7% were seen once. The receptor was isolated from a man under 40 who received the YFV17D yellow fever vaccine. This chain links TRBV12-3 or TRBV12-4 with TRBJ1-6; D gene ambiguous. The sample was CD4+ T cells sorted from PBMCs, taken 10 days after the yellow fever booster vaccination. CDR3 coding DNA: TGTGCCAGCAGTTTAGGAGGGTCGACCTTTTCACCCCTCCACTTT. It is translated as CASSLGGSTFSPLHF.